This is a list of T cell receptor beta chains from one sample in a study of blood T cell repertoires in COVID-19. Here immunoSEQ multiplex PCR was the method, and the copy in TCRdb shows in-frame clones only, minus some. The table records under 250,000 clones, approximately 91% of them present only once. Sequencing input: peripheral blood. The receptors were gathered from a woman aged 40 to 50 with acute or convalescent COVID-19. Each CDR3 is given with its conserved first and last residue. A D gene is named only where the DNA matches it firmly. Size is stated for part of the rows, as once, few or many counts, or as a class when the clone is expanded.

J | V | size | D | DNA | CDR3
TRBJ2-3 | TRBV18 | few | TRBD1 | TGTGCCAGCTCATCGGACAGGGCCTCGCTGATTGAGTATTTT | CASSSDRASLIEYF
TRBJ2-3 | TRBV3-1/TRBV3-2 | NA | NA | TGTGCCAGCAGCCCCCCAGGGACAGATACGCAGTATTTT | CASSPPGTDTQYF
TRBJ1-5 | TRBV11-2 | NA | TRBD1 | TGTGCCAGCAGCTCGGACAGGGCCAATCAGCCCCAGCATTTT | CASSSDRANQPQHF
TRBJ1-1 | TRBV9 | NA | TRBD1 | TGTGCCAGCAGCAAAACAGGGGTAGATGCGGGCACTGAAGCTTTCTTT | CASSKTGVDAGTEAFF
TRBJ2-1 | TRBV5-1 | NA | NA | TGCGCCAGCAGCGTCGCGACAGACTACAATGAGCAGTTCTTC | CASSVATDYNEQFF
TRBJ2-1 | TRBV30 | once | NA | TGTGCCTGGAGTGTAGGGGGTTACAATGAGCAGTTCTTC | CAWSVGGYNEQFF
TRBJ1-5 | TRBV7-6 | NA | TRBD1 | TGTGCCAGCAGCCCCCGGTCAGGGGGCAAACTCCATCAGCCCCAGCATTTT | CASSPRSGGKLHQPQHF
TRBJ1-1 | TRBV2 | once | NA | TGTGCCAGCACGGTTGAGGGGAACACTGAAGCTTTCTTT | CASTVEGNTEAFF
TRBJ2-5 | TRBV5-6 | NA | NA | TGTGCCAGCAGCTTGCTTCGTGGGGGGGCCGTGGGCGAGACCCAGTACTTC | CASSLLRGGAVGETQYF
TRBJ2-2 | TRBV10-3 | NA | NA | TGTGCCATCAGTGAGTCGAGGGGGAGAGGAGCGAACACCGGGGAGCTGTTTTTT | CAISESRGRGANTGELFF
TRBJ1-2 | TRBV2 | NA | NA | TGTGCCAGCAGCGCTTCAGGACAAGGCCAAAACTATGGCTACACCTTC | CASSASGQGQNYGYTF
TRBJ1-5 | TRBV5-1 | NA | TRBD1 | TGCGCCAGCAGCTTGGTGGGGACAGATCAGCCCCAGCATTTT | CASSLVGTDQPQHF
TRBJ1-1 | TRBV18 | NA | NA | TGTGCCAGCTCACCACGGAACAGCAACACTGAAGCTTTCTTT | CASSPRNSNTEAFF
TRBJ2-1 | TRBV5-4 | NA | TRBD2 | TGTGCCAGCAGCGGGGCAGCGGGGGGGTACAATGAGCAGTTCTTC | CASSGAAGGYNEQFF
TRBJ2-5 | TRBV9 | NA | NA | TGTGCCAGCAGTCGGGGAATTGGGGAGACCCAGTACTTC | CASSRGIGETQYF
TRBJ1-1 | TRBV3-1/TRBV3-2 | once | TRBD1 | TGTGCCAGCAGCCCGGGACAGGGGAGCACTGAAGCTTTCTTT | CASSPGQGSTEAFF
TRBJ2-2 | TRBV21-1 | NA | NA | TGTGCCAGCAGCAAAGAAACGACTAGCGGGGGCGCCCGGGGTACCGGGGAGCTGTTTTTT | CASSKETTSGGARGTGELFF
TRBJ1-2 | TRBV27 | once | TRBD1 | TGTGCCAGCAGTTTAGGGACAGGGGTGGTTGGCTACACCTTC | CASSLGTGVVGYTF
TRBJ1-5 | TRBV28 | NA | NA | TGTGCCAGCAGTTTAGGTCAGGGGTCATGGAGCAATCAGCCCCAGCATTTT | CASSLGQGSWSNQPQHF
TRBJ2-3 | TRBV2 | NA | NA | TGTGCCAGCAAACAGGGTGCCGGGGCAGATACGCAGTATTTT | CASKQGAGADTQYF
TRBJ2-2 | TRBV7-7 | NA | TRBD2 | TGTGCCAGCAGCGCTAGCGGGGGGACCTTGAACACCGGGGAGCTGTTTTTT | CASSASGGTLNTGELFF
TRBJ2-1 | TRBV3-1/TRBV3-2 | NA | TRBD2 | TGTGCCAGCAGCCAGCCACTAGCGGGGGGGCCTGGTGAGCAGTTCTTC | CASSQPLAGGPGEQFF
TRBJ1-2 | TRBV29-1 | NA | TRBD1 | TGCAGCGTTGAAGATTCACCGGGACAGGGTCAACACTACACCTTC | CSVEDSPGQGQHYTF
TRBJ1-2 | TRBV9 | few | NA | TGTGCCAGCAGCGCCCTACTCACAGGCCAGGGAATCCGCTACACCTTC | CASSALLTGQGIRYTF
TRBJ1-1 | TRBV4-1 | NA | NA | TGCGCCAGCAGCCAAGATAGGAGCGAAACGCTGGGTGAAGCTTTCTTT | CASSQDRSETLGEAFF
TRBJ1-5 | TRBV24-1 | NA | NA | TGTGCCACCGGCCCCGGGGGAGGGGATCAGCCCCAGCATTTT | CATGPGGGDQPQHF
TRBJ1-5 | TRBV12-2 | NA | NA | TGTGCAAGTCACCCGACAGGACTTACTAATCAGCCCCAGCATTTT | CASHPTGLTNQPQHF
TRBJ2-3 | TRBV10-1 | NA | NA | TGCGCCAGCAGTGACACCCCAGCCGGGTTCACAGATACGCAGTATTTT | CASSDTPAGFTDTQYF
TRBJ1-2 | TRBV12-3/TRBV12-4 | NA | NA | TGTGCCAGCAGTCCCGCCCACTTCTATGGCTACACCTTC | CASSPAHFYGYTF
TRBJ1-3 | TRBV5-1 | NA | NA | TGCGCCAGCAGCTTGGGCGGGAGCTCTGGAAACACCATATATTTT | CASSLGGSSGNTIYF
TRBJ2-1 | TRBV9 | NA | TRBD2 | TGTGCCAGCAGCGTAGGGGCTAGCGGGGGGGCCGACAATGAGCAGTTCTTC | CASSVGASGGADNEQFF
TRBJ1-1 | TRBV7-2 | NA | NA | TGTGCCAGCAGCTTAAGCCAGGGAAGGACTGAAGCTTTCTTT | CASSLSQGRTEAFF
TRBJ1-2 | TRBV9 | NA | NA | TGTGCCAGCAGCGTAGGAGGGGCGGGGGGCTATGGCTACACCTTC | CASSVGGAGGYGYTF
TRBJ1-4 | TRBV28 | NA | NA | TGTGCCAGCAGAGGGGTGGAGGAAAAACTGTTTTTT | CASRGVEEKLFF
TRBJ1-5 | TRBV9 | NA | NA | TGTGCCAGCAGCGTAGACCCCTCAGTTCAGCCCCAGCATTTT | CASSVDPSVQPQHF
TRBJ2-5 | TRBV7-8 | NA | TRBD2 | TGTGCCAGCAGCCGCTACGGCGGGGGAAGAGAAGAGACCCAGTACTTC | CASSRYGGGREETQYF
TRBJ1-3 | TRBV27 | NA | TRBD1 | TGTGCCAGCAGTCGGACAGGGGGCCCTGGAAACACCATATATTTT | CASSRTGGPGNTIYF